Shown below are 4 T cell receptor beta chains from a single sample sequenced in a study of T-cell reconstitution after alpha-beta-depleted transplantation in children (dated by TCRdb to 2016 to 2018). Library preparation was by PCR. Instrument used: Illumina HiSeq 2500. TCR libraries were prepared with molecular barcoding, using unique molecular identifiers to normalize TCRbeta repertoire quantification. In TCRdb, the public reads were trimmed at Q25 with fastp and aligned with MiXCR, with productive beta chains retained. When rows share a CDR3 protein, they turn into one entry using the most common DNA and genes. The sample includes 700,000 to 950,000 distinct CDR3 sequences, with roughly 16% observed a single time. Jointly, the top ten make up approximately 5% of the sample. This specimen's treatment or condition label, interpreted: allogeneic hematopoietic cell transplantation with graft depleted of TCRalphabeta T cells and CD19 B cells.

Sequenced material: PBMCs, mostly from graft donor cells, taken 360 days after TCRalphabeta/CD19-depleted stem cell transplant. The receptors stem from a male patient younger than 18 who had a stem cell transplant for acute lymphoblastic leukemia, so the T cells may come from the graft donor.

This chain links TRBV18 with TRBJ1-1, with 8 bases identical to TRBD1. This CDR3 spans 17 amino acids. Looked up from germline, CDR1 is KGHSH and CDR2 is LQKENI. V trimming: 6 bases; J trimming: 5 bases; junction bases outside the gene matches: 17. CDR3 nucleotides: TGTGCCAGCTCGAAAACGCAGCAGGGGGCGGGAGGAACTGAAGCTTTCTTT. It is translated as CASSKTQQGAGGTEAFF.

This clonotype has more than one count but fewer than ten. The chain uses TRBV18 and TRBJ2-3; D is ambiguous. V was trimmed by 5 bases and J by 12 bases, leaving 12 bases between them. The CDR3 is 11 amino acids. In germline, CDR1 is KGHSH, CDR2 LQKENI. The CDR3 sequence is CASSVTWEQYF. The CDR3 DNA follows: TGTGCCAGCTCAGTTACGTGGGAACAGTATTTT.

V gene TRBV27 combines with J gene TRBJ1-1; 8 nucleotides agree with TRBD1. V was pared by 4 bases and J by 7 bases, with 14 bases of the junction left unmatched. This CDR3 region has 16 residues. Germline-derived CDR1 and CDR2 are MNHEY and SMNVEV (reference sequence). The CDR3 bases are TGTGCCAGCAGTTCCCTTTACAGGGGGGGAATGAATGAAGCTTTCTTT. Translation: CASSSLYRGGMNEAFF.

This clonotype was recorded at least ten times. The chain carries TRBV15 and TRBJ2-3; no definite D call. V was shortened by 5 bases and J by 2 bases, with 8 bases between the two germline ends. The CDR3 length is 13 residues. The germline V gene encodes CDR1 LNHNV and CDR2 YYDKDF (reference sequence). The CDR3 here is CATSSGLTDTQYF. As DNA, the CDR3 is TGTGCCACCAGCTCGGGCCTCACAGATACGCAGTATTTT.